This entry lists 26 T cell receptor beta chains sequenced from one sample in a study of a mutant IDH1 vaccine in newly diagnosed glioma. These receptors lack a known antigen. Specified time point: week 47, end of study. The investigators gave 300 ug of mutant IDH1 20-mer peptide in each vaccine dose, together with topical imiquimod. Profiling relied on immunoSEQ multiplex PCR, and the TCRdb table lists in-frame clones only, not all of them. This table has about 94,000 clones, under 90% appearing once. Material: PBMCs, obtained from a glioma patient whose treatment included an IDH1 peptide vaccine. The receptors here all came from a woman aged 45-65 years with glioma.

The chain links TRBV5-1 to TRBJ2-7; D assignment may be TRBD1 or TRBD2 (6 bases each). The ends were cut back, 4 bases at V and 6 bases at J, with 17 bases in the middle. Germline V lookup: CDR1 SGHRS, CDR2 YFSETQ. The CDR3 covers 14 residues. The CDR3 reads CASSPRGGMGEQYF. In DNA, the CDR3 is TGCGCCAGCAGCCCCCGAGGGGGGATGGGCGAGCAGTACTTC. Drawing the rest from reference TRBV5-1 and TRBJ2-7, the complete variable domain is KAGVTQTPRYLIKTRGQQVTLSCSPISGHRSVSWYQQTPGQGLQFLFEYFSETQRNKGNFPGRFSGRQFSNSRSEMNVSTLELGDSALYLCASSPRGGMGEQYFGPGTRLTVT.

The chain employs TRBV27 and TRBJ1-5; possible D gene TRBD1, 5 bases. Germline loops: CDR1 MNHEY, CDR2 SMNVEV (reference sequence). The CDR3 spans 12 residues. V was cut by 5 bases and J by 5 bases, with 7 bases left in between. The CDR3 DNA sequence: TGTGCCAGCAGTCCGACAGATCAGCCCCAGCATTTT. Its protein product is CASSPTDQPQHF.

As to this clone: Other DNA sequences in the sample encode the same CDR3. The CDR3 protein is CASSVGAGSSYEQYF. As DNA, the CDR3 is TGTGCCAGCAGCGTCGGGGCGGGAAGCTCCTACGAGCAGTACTTC. The rearrangement uses TRBV9 and TRBJ2-7, with D possibly TRBD2 on 6 matching bases. CDR1 and CDR2 from the germline V gene are SGDLS and YYNGEE. V lost 2 bases to trimming and J lost 0 bases, with 12 bases between them. CDR3 length: 15 residues. Together with reference TRBV9 and TRBJ2-7, the CDR3 gives the full variable domain: DSGVTQTPKHLITATGQRVTLRCSPRSGDLSVYWYQQSLDQGLQFLIQYYNGEERAKGNILERFSAQQFPDLHSELNLSSLELGDSALYFCASSVGAGSSYEQYFGPGTRLTVT.

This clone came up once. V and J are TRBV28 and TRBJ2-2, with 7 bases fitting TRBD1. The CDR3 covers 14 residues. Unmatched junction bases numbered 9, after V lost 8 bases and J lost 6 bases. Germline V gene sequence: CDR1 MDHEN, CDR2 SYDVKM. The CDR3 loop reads CASSLAGGSGELFF. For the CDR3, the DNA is TGTGCCAGCTCCTTAGCAGGGGGATCCGGGGAGCTGTTTTTT. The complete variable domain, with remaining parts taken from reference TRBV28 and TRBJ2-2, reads DVKVTQSSRYLVKRTGEKVFLECVQDMDHENMFWYRQDPGLGLRLIYFSYDVKMKEKGDIPEGYSVSREKKERFSLILESASTNQTSMYLCASSLAGGSGELFFGEGSRLTVL.

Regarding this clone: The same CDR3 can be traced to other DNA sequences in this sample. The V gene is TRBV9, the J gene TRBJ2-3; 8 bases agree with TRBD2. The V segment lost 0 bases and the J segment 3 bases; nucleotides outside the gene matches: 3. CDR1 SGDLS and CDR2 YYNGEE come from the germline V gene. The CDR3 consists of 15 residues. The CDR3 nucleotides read TGTGCCAGCAGCGTAGGGGGCGGGAGGACAGATACGCAGTATTTT. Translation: CASSVGGGRTDTQYF.

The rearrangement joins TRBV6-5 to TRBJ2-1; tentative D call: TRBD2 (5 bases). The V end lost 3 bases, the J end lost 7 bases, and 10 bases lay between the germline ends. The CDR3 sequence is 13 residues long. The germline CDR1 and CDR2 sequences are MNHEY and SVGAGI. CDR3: CASSYPGWNEQFF. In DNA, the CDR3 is TGTGCCAGCAGTTATCCGGGGTGGAATGAGCAGTTCTTC.

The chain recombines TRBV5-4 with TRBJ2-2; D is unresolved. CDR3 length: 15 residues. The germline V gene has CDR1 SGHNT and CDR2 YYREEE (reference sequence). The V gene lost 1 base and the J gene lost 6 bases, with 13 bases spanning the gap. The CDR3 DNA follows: TGTGCCAGCAGCTTGCAAAACAAGCTTTCCGGGGAGCTGTTTTTT. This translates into CASSLQNKLSGELFF.

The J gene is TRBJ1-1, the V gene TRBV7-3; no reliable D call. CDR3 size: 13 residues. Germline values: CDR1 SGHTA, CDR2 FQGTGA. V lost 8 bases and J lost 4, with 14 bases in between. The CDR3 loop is CASGQQGSTEAFF. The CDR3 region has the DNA TGTGCCAGCGGCCAACAAGGGTCCACTGAAGCTTTCTTT. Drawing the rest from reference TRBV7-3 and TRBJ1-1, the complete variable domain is GAGVSQTPSNKVTEKGKYVELRCDPISGHTALYWYRQSLGQGPEFLIYFQGTGAADDSGLPNDRFFAVRPEGSVSTLKIQRTERGDSAVYLCASGQQGSTEAFFGQGTRLTVV.

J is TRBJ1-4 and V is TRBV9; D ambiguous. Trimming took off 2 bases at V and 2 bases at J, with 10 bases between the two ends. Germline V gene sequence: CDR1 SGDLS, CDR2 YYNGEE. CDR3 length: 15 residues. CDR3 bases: TGTGCCAGCAGCGTCTCCAGGTCCACTAATGAAAAACTGTTTTTT. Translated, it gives CASSVSRSTNEKLFF.

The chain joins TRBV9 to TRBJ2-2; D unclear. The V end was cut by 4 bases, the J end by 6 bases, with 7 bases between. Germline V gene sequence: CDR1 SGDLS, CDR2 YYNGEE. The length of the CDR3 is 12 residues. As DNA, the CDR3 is TGTGCCAGCAGCCCCCGCCCCGGGGAGCTGTTTTTT. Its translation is CASSPRPGELFF.

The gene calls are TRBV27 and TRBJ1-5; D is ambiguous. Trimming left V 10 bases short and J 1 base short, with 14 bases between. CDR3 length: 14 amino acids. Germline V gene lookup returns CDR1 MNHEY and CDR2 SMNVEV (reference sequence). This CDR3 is CATSRFGSNQPQHF. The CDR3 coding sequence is TGTGCCACCTCCCGGTTCGGGAGCAATCAGCCCCAGCATTTT.

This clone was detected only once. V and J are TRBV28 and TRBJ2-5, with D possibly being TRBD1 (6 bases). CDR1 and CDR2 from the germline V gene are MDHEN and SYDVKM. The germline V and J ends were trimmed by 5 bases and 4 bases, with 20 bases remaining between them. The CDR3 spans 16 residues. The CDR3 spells CASSVDSSNRRETQYF. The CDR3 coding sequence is TGTGCCAGCAGTGTGGACAGCTCAAATAGGAGAGAGACCCAGTACTTC.

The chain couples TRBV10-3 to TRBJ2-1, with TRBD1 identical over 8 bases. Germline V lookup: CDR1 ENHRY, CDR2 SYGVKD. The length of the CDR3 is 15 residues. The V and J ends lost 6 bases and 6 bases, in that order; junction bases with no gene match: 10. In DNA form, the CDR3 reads TGTGCCATCAGCTCGGGAAGACAGGGGACCAATGAGCAGTTCTTC. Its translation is CAISSGRQGTNEQFF.

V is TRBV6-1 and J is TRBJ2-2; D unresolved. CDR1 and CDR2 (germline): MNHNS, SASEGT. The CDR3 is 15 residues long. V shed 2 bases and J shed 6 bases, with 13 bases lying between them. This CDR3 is CASSESDRVPGELFF. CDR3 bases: TGTGCCAGCAGTGAAAGTGATAGGGTCCCCGGGGAGCTGTTTTTT.

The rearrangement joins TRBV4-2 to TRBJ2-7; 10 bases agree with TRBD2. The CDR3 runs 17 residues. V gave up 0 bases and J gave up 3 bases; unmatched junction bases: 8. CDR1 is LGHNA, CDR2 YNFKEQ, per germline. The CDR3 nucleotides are TGTGCCAGCAGCCAAGATCGGGGACTAGCGATGGGCTACGAGCAGTACTTC. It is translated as CASSQDRGLAMGYEQYF.

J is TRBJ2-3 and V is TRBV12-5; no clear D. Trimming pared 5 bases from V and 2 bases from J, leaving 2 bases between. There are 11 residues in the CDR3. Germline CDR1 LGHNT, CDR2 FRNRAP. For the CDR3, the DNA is TGTGCTAGTGGTATCACAGATACGCAGTATTTT. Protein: CASGITDTQYF.

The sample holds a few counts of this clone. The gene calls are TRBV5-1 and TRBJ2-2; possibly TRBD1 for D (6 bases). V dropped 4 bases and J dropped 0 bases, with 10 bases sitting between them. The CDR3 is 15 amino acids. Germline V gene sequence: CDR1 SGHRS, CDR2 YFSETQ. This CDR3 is CASSRDNANTGELFF. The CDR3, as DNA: TGCGCCAGCAGCAGGGACAACGCGAACACCGGGGAGCTGTTTTTT.

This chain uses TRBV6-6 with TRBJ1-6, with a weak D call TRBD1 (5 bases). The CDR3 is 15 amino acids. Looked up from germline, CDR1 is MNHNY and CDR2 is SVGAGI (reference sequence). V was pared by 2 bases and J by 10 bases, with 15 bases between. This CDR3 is CASSYGEGKGSPLHF. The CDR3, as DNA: TGTGCCAGCAGTTACGGTGAGGGGAAGGGATCACCCCTCCACTTT.

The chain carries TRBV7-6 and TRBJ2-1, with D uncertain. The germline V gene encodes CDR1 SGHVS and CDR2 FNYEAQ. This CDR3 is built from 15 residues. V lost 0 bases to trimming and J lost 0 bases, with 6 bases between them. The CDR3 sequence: CASSLADLSYNEQFF. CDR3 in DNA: TGTGCCAGCAGCTTAGCGGACCTCTCCTACAATGAGCAGTTCTTC. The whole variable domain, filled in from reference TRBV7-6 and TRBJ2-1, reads GAGVSQSPRYKVTKRGQDVALRCDPISGHVSLYWYRQALGQGPEFLTYFNYEAQQDKSGLPNDRFSAERPEGSISTLTIQRTEQRDSAMYRCASSLADLSYNEQFFGPGTRLTVL.

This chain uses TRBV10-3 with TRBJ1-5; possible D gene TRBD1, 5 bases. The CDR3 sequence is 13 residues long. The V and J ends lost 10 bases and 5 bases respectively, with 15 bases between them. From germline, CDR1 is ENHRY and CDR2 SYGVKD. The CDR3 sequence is CATRGGSDQPQHF. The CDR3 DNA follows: TGTGCCACCCGGGGGGGATCGGATCAGCCCCAGCATTTT.

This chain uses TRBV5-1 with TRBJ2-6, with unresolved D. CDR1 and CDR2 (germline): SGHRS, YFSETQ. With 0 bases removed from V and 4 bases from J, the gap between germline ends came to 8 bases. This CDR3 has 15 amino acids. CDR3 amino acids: CASSLVGRGANVLTF. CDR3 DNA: TGCGCCAGCAGCTTGGTCGGTCGAGGGGCCAACGTCCTGACTTTC.

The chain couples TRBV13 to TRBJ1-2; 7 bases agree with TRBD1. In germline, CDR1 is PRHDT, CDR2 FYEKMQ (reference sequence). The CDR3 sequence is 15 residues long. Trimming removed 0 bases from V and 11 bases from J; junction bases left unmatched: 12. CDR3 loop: CASSLGFGTAEGYTF. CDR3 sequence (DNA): TGTGCCAGCAGCTTAGGATTTGGGACAGCCGAAGGATACACCTTC.

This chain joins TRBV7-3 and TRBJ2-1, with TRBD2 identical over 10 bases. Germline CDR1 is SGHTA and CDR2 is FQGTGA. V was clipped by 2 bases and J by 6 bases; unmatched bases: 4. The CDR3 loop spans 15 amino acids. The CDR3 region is CASSLQSGGVNEQFF. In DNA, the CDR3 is TGTGCCAGCAGCTTACAAAGCGGGGGGGTCAATGAGCAGTTCTTC.

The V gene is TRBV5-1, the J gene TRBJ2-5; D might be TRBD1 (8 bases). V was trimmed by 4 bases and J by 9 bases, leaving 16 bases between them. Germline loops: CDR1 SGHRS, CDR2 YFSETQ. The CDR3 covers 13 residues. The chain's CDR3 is CASSPDRAGAQYF. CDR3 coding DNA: TGCGCCAGCAGCCCGGACAGGGCGGGGGCCCAGTACTTC.

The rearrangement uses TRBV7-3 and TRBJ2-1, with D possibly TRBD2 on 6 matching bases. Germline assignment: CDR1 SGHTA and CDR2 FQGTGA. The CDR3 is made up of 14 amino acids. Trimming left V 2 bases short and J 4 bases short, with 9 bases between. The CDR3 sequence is CASSLQAGYNEQFF. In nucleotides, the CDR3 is TGTGCCAGCAGCTTACAGGCGGGGTACAATGAGCAGTTCTTC.

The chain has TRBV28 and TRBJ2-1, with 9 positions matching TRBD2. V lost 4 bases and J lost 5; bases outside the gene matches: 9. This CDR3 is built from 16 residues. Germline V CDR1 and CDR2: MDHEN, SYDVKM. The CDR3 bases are TGTGCCAGCAGTTCTCTCGCGGGAGGGTCACACAATGAGCAGTTCTTC. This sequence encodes CASSSLAGGSHNEQFF.